A selection of T cell receptor beta chains follows, all from one sample in a study of blood T cell repertoires in COVID-19. TCRdb's copy holds only in-frame clones and misses some; the assay was immunoSEQ multiplex PCR. The sample yields 85,000 to 90,000 clones, about four fifths seen once. The material sequenced was peripheral blood. The receptors were sampled from a woman aged 80 or over with acute or convalescent COVID-19. Each CDR3 is given with its conserved first and last residue. D genes are given only for firm matches. A clone size is listed for some rows: how often the clone was seen (once, few, many), or a class if it is expanded.

j_call,clone_size,d_call,v_call,cdr3_aa,cdr3_nt
TRBJ1-1,.,.,TRBV3-1/TRBV3-2,CASLGSGDTEAFF,TGTGCCAGCCTAGGGTCAGGGGACACTGAAGCTTTCTTT
TRBJ2-1,.,TRBD2,TRBV28,CASRLAGNNEQFF,TGTGCCAGCAGACTAGCGGGGAACAATGAGCAGTTCTTC
TRBJ1-1,.,TRBD1,TRBV10-2,CASTKGQRTEAFF,TGCGCCAGCACTAAGGGACAGCGCACTGAAGCTTTCTTT
TRBJ1-2,.,.,TRBV18,CASSPGMGVNYGYTF,TGTGCCAGCTCCCCGGGGATGGGAGTCAACTATGGCTACACCTTC
TRBJ2-3,.,.,TRBV7-2,CASTLAPATDTQYF,TGTGCCAGCACCTTAGCCCCAGCGACAGATACGCAGTATTTT
TRBJ2-7,.,.,TRBV4-1,CASSLSGGLGEQYF,TGCGCCAGCAGCCTTTCTGGGGGCCTCGGGGAGCAGTACTTC
TRBJ2-1,.,TRBD2,TRBV18,CASSPSLAIYNEQFF,TGTGCCAGCTCACCGTCACTAGCGATATACAATGAGCAGTTCTTC
TRBJ2-5,.,.,TRBV5-5,CASSPSPGFQETQYF,TGTGCCAGCAGCCCCTCTCCCGGGTTCCAAGAGACCCAGTACTTC
TRBJ2-5,.,TRBD1,TRBV5-4,CASSPWTGGRETQYF,TGTGCCAGCAGTCCTTGGACAGGGGGCCGAGAGACCCAGTACTTC
TRBJ2-1,.,.,TRBV5-6,CASSPRALGYNEQFF,TGTGCCAGCAGCCCGCGGGCCCTAGGCTACAATGAGCAGTTCTTC
TRBJ1-3,.,.,TRBV19,CASSIDRWGGLTIYF,TGTGCCAGTAGTATCGACCGATGGGGCGGTTTGACCATATATTTT
TRBJ1-1,.,.,TRBV3-1/TRBV3-2,CASSNGGQIAFF,TGTGCCAGCAGCAACGGGGGTCAGATAGCTTTCTTT
TRBJ1-1,.,.,TRBV11-2,CASSLQPGGVTEAFF,TGTGCCAGCAGCTTACAGCCGGGGGGAGTCACTGAAGCTTTCTTT
TRBJ1-2,.,TRBD1,TRBV7-2,CASSYRRGGSSTGYTF,TGTGCCAGCAGCTACCGACGAGGGGGCTCTTCGACTGGCTACACCTTC
TRBJ2-2,.,.,TRBV6-5,CASRVVAAPELFF,TGTGCCAGCAGAGTGGTGGCGGCCCCGGAGCTGTTTTTT
TRBJ1-1,.,.,TRBV2,CASSEVNSANTEAFF,TGTGCCAGCAGTGAAGTTAACTCCGCAAACACTGAAGCTTTCTTT
TRBJ2-2,few,TRBD2,TRBV3-1/TRBV3-2,CASSQDRLAGWVTGELFF,TGTGCCAGCAGCCAAGACCGCCTAGCGGGATGGGTAACCGGGGAGCTGTTTTTT
TRBJ2-7,.,TRBD1,TRBV2,CASSITGGGYEQYF,TGTGCCAGCAGTATAACAGGGGGTGGCTACGAGCAGTACTTC
TRBJ2-1,.,TRBD1,TRBV14,CASSPLRGPRDNEQFF,TGTGCCAGCAGTCCCCTCAGGGGGCCTCGCGACAATGAGCAGTTCTTC
TRBJ1-1,.,TRBD1,TRBV7-9,CAIRQGVGTEAFF,TGTGCCATTCGACAGGGGGTGGGCACTGAAGCTTTCTTT
TRBJ2-1,few,.,TRBV27,CASSLSGVPEQFF,TGTGCCAGCAGTTTATCCGGGGTCCCTGAGCAGTTCTTC
TRBJ2-5,once,.,TRBV9,CASSVAQRGETQYF,TGTGCCAGCAGCGTAGCTCAGAGGGGGGAGACCCAGTACTTC
TRBJ2-3,.,TRBD2,TRBV19,CASSISGGAGDTQYF,TGTGCCAGTAGTATATCGGGGGGGGCTGGAGATACGCAGTATTTT
TRBJ1-2,.,.,TRBV19,CASSGQSSEVSVFGYTF,TGTGCCAGTAGTGGACAATCTTCTGAAGTTTCCGTTTTCGGCTACACCTTC
TRBJ2-7,.,TRBD2,TRBV5-1,CASSSPGTSIYEQYF,TGCGCCAGCAGCTCCCCCGGGACTAGTATTTACGAGCAGTACTTC
TRBJ1-6,.,.,TRBV3-1/TRBV3-2,CASSREFPSSYNSPLHF,TGTGCCAGCAGCCGGGAGTTCCCATCCTCCTATAATTCACCCCTCCACTTT
TRBJ1-1,.,TRBD1,TRBV3-1/TRBV3-2,CASSPDRGTEAFF,TGTGCCAGCAGCCCGGACAGGGGGACTGAAGCTTTCTTT
TRBJ1-1,.,.,TRBV6-5,CASTRRGMNTEAFF,TGTGCCAGCACCAGACGGGGGATGAACACTGAAGCTTTCTTT
TRBJ1-1,.,.,TRBV6-5,CASSYLAVGGGEAFF,TGTGCCAGCAGTTACCTAGCGGTTGGGGGCGGAGAAGCTTTCTTT
TRBJ2-5,.,.,TRBV5-1,CASSRYDTQETQYF,TGCGCCAGCAGCCGCTACGACACCCAAGAGACCCAGTACTTC
TRBJ2-2,large,TRBD1,TRBV5-5,CASSFGTGQGTGELFF,TGTGCCAGCAGCTTCGGGACAGGGCAGGGTACCGGGGAGCTGTTTTTT
TRBJ2-7,.,.,TRBV5-1,CASSSGGQGPYEQYF,TGCGCCAGCAGCTCAGGCGGACAAGGTCCTTACGAGCAGTACTTC
TRBJ2-1,many,TRBD2,TRBV2,CASSYGTSGTNEQFF,TGTGCCAGCAGCTACGGGACTAGCGGGACCAATGAGCAGTTCTTC
TRBJ1-1,.,.,TRBV6-5,CASLRRGAHTEAFF,TGTGCCAGCCTGCGTCGGGGGGCGCACACTGAAGCTTTCTTT
TRBJ1-6,.,.,TRBV19,CASSIGVSPLHF,TGTGCCAGTAGTATCGGTGTGTCACCCCTCCACTTT
TRBJ1-5,medium-sized,TRBD1,TRBV28,CASRSAGTEGQPQHF,TGTGCCAGCAGGTCGGCAGGGACAGAGGGTCAGCCCCAGCATTTT
TRBJ1-6,.,.,TRBV12-3/TRBV12-4,CASSPSGDSPLHF,TGTGCCAGCAGCCCTTCCGGGGATTCACCCCTCCACTTT
TRBJ1-3,.,TRBD1,TRBV18,CASSPLDRGLRGNTIYF,TGTGCCAGCTCACCACTAGACAGGGGGCTTCGAGGAAACACCATATATTTT
TRBJ2-7,once,TRBD1,TRBV5-5,CASSHIPGQGGEQYF,TGTGCCAGCAGCCATATACCGGGACAGGGAGGCGAGCAGTACTTC
TRBJ2-7,.,TRBD2,TRBV19,CASSIDYGTSGEQYF,TGTGCCAGTAGTATAGATTATGGCACTAGCGGCGAGCAGTACTTC
TRBJ2-1,.,TRBD2,TRBV7-8,CASSLQREGPIYEQFF,TGTGCCAGCAGCTTACAGCGGGAGGGCCCTATCTATGAGCAGTTCTTC
TRBJ2-5,.,.,TRBV5-1,CASSLGPVAEETQYF,TGCGCCAGCAGCTTGGGGCCAGTAGCGGAAGAGACCCAGTACTTC
TRBJ1-6,.,TRBD1,TRBV15,CATSRDRGYSPLHF,TGTGCCACCAGCAGGGACAGGGGTTATTCACCCCTCCACTTT
TRBJ2-7,few,.,TRBV6-5,CASSFGGPRAEQYF,TGTGCCAGCAGTTTCGGGGGTCCTAGGGCCGAGCAGTACTTC
TRBJ1-1,.,.,TRBV14,CASSQARQTEAFF,TGTGCCAGCAGCCAAGCACGCCAGACTGAAGCTTTCTTT
TRBJ1-2,.,.,TRBV11-1,CASSDVNTDPHYGYTF,TGTGCCAGCAGCGACGTCAACACAGACCCCCACTATGGCTACACCTTC
TRBJ2-2,.,TRBD2,TRBV3-1/TRBV3-2,CASSQGSGSTGELFF,TGTGCCAGCAGCCAAGGTAGCGGGAGTACCGGGGAGCTGTTTTTT
TRBJ1-6,.,.,TRBV7-2,CASSLGPGDSPLHF,TGTGCCAGCAGCTTAGGTCCAGGGGATTCACCCCTCCACTTT
TRBJ1-6,.,TRBD1,TRBV15,CATSPLTGDNSPLHF,TGTGCCACCAGCCCCTTGACAGGGGATAATTCACCCCTCCACTTT
TRBJ1-2,.,TRBD1,TRBV19,CASSIISDRGYGYTF,TGTGCCAGTAGTATAATTTCCGACAGGGGCTATGGCTACACCTTC
TRBJ2-1,.,TRBD2,TRBV7-6,CASSPERASGINEQFF,TGTGCCAGCAGCCCGGAGAGGGCTAGCGGGATTAATGAGCAGTTCTTC
TRBJ2-1,.,TRBD1,TRBV5-1,CASSWGTEYNEQFF,TGCGCCAGCAGCTGGGGGACAGAATACAATGAGCAGTTCTTC
TRBJ1-1,.,.,TRBV3-1/TRBV3-2,CASSQGRRGWAFF,TGTGCCAGCAGCCAAGGTCGCAGGGGTTGGGCTTTCTTT
TRBJ2-7,.,TRBD2,TRBV5-1,CASSLQGLSGEQYF,TGCGCCAGCAGCCTCCAGGGACTATCAGGCGAGCAGTACTTC
TRBJ2-5,.,TRBD1,TRBV3-1/TRBV3-2,CASSQHPGTGRETQYF,TGTGCCAGCAGCCAACACCCCGGGACAGGTCGGGAGACCCAGTACTTC
TRBJ2-7,.,.,TRBV2,CASSYAGEQYF,TGTGCCAGCAGTTACGCCGGCGAGCAGTACTTC
TRBJ2-7,.,TRBD1,TRBV18,CASSSTGGRGYEQYF,TGTGCCAGCTCATCCACAGGGGGAAGAGGCTACGAGCAGTACTTC
TRBJ1-5,.,.,TRBV19,CASSTTGDNQPQHF,TGTGCCAGTAGTACAACCGGGGACAATCAGCCCCAGCATTTT
TRBJ1-2,.,.,TRBV5-1,CASSSWTYKESGYTF,TGCGCCAGCAGCTCGTGGACTTACAAAGAGTCTGGCTACACCTTC
TRBJ1-2,.,TRBD1,TRBV28,CASSRDRGLGYGYTF,TGTGCCAGCAGCCGGGACAGGGGTTTGGGCTATGGCTACACCTTC